This is a list of T cell receptor beta chains from one sample in a study of T cell responses to AZD1222 COVID-19 vaccine. Assay used: immunoSEQ multiplex PCR; TCRdb lists only in-frame clones, some missing. The sample shows roughly 140,000 clones, roughly 88% of them seen only once. Sequenced material: peripheral blood, taken on day 0 of MenACWY control vaccination. These TCRs come from an adult in good health. The CDR3 runs from the conserved cysteine through the conserved F or W. The order of the fields is V gene, clone size, D gene, J gene, CDR3 protein, CDR3 DNA. A D gene is named only where the DNA matches it firmly. Part of the rows lack a size; the others show once, few, many or a class for expanded clones.

>TRBV5-6|NA|NA|TRBJ2-7
CASSGYTDYYEQYF
TGTGCCAGCAGCGGGTACACAGATTACTACGAGCAGTACTTC
>TRBV27|NA|NA|TRBJ1-1
CASGPGWTEAFF
TGTGCCAGCGGCCCAGGGTGGACTGAAGCTTTCTTT
>TRBV2|NA|NA|TRBJ2-1
CASSFSGNEQFF
TGTGCCAGCAGTTTTAGCGGTAATGAGCAGTTCTTC
>TRBV12-3/TRBV12-4|NA|NA|TRBJ2-5
CASSLGGEETQYF
TGTGCCAGCAGTCTCGGGGGCGAAGAGACCCAGTACTTC
>TRBV3-1/TRBV3-2|NA|NA|TRBJ1-5
CASSQGLSNQPQHF
TGTGCCAGCAGCCAAGGGCTTAGCAATCAGCCCCAGCATTTT
>TRBV6-2/TRBV6-3|NA|TRBD1|TRBJ2-7
CASSRTGGRYEQYF
TGTGCCAGCAGTAGGACAGGGGGCAGATACGAGCAGTACTTC
>TRBV7-2|once|TRBD2|TRBJ2-5
CASSLASGRERETQYF
TGTGCCAGCAGCTTAGCGTCCGGGAGGGAAAGAGAGACCCAGTACTTC
>TRBV21-1|NA|NA|TRBJ2-5
CASSKAGGGNETQYF
TGTGCCAGCAGCAAAGCCGGGGGGGGGAACGAGACCCAGTACTTC
>TRBV18|NA|NA|TRBJ1-1
CASSPPIRGTEAFF
TGTGCCAGCTCACCACCGATAAGGGGCACTGAAGCTTTCTTT
>TRBV29-1|NA|NA|TRBJ1-2
CSADDQGLGYTF
TGCAGCGCGGATGACCAGGGGTTAGGCTACACCTTC
>TRBV9|NA|TRBD1|TRBJ2-2
CASSPQTGTATGELFF
TGTGCCAGCAGCCCACAAACCGGGACAGCCACCGGGGAGCTGTTTTTT
>TRBV7-8|NA|TRBD1|TRBJ2-7
CASSLVGTGDSEQYF
TGTGCCAGCAGCTTAGTCGGGACAGGGGATTCCGAGCAGTACTTC
>TRBV10-3|NA|NA|TRBJ1-5
CAISVSGGNQPQHF
TGTGCCATCAGTGTATCGGGGGGCAATCAGCCCCAGCATTTT
>TRBV5-1|NA|NA|TRBJ1-1
CASSLWQENTEAFF
TGCGCCAGCAGCTTGTGGCAGGAGAACACTGAAGCTTTCTTT
>TRBV27|NA|TRBD1|TRBJ1-6
CASTPRTGGQYNSPLHF
TGTGCCAGCACCCCCAGGACAGGGGGTCAATATAATTCACCCCTCCACTTT
>TRBV19|NA|NA|TRBJ1-1
CASSSGQPNTEAFF
TGTGCCAGTAGTAGTGGACAGCCTAACACTGAAGCTTTCTTT
>TRBV7-7|NA|NA|TRBJ1-5
CASSLAAGDSNQPQHF
TGTGCTAGCAGCTTAGCCGCAGGGGATAGCAATCAGCCCCAGCATTTT
>TRBV7-2|NA|NA|TRBJ1-6
CASTPDGNSPLHF
TGTGCCAGCACCCCGGACGGTAATTCACCCCTCCACTTT
>TRBV19|once|NA|TRBJ2-4
CASSIIRGAKNIQYF
TGTGCCAGTAGTATTATCAGGGGCGCCAAAAACATTCAGTACTTC
>TRBV6-1|few|NA|TRBJ2-1
CASSDHNEQFF
TGTGCCAGCAGTGACCACAATGAGCAGTTCTTC
>TRBV29-1|NA|NA|TRBJ2-1
CSALYNEQFF
TGCAGCGCTCTCTACAATGAGCAGTTCTTC
>TRBV28|NA|TRBD2|TRBJ2-7
CASSPREEAYEQYF
TGTGCCAGCAGTCCCCGGGAGGAAGCCTACGAGCAGTACTTC
>TRBV7-8|NA|NA|TRBJ1-2
CASSSRLGFSVTGYTF
TGTGCCAGCAGCTCCCGCCTCGGTTTCAGCGTTACTGGCTACACCTTC
>TRBV2|once|NA|TRBJ2-1
CASIPPRDLGPEQFF
TGTGCCAGCATTCCTCCGAGGGACCTGGGCCCTGAGCAGTTCTTC
>TRBV30|NA|NA|TRBJ2-2
CAEKAGGRDTGELFF
TGTGCCGAAAAGGCCGGAGGGCGGGACACCGGGGAGCTGTTTTTT
>TRBV5-3|NA|NA|TRBJ2-2
CASPIGAGELFF
TGTGCCAGCCCCATAGGGGCCGGGGAGCTGTTTTTT
>TRBV7-6|once|TRBD1|TRBJ1-1
CASSSPGQGRAFF
TGTGCCAGCAGCTCTCCGGGACAGGGGAGAGCTTTCTTT
>TRBV6-2/TRBV6-3|NA|TRBD2|TRBJ2-5
CASSYPTGREFQETQYF
TGTGCCAGCAGTTACCCTACGGGGCGGGAGTTTCAAGAGACCCAGTACTTC
>TRBV7-9|NA|NA|TRBJ2-7
CASSLITAGEQYF
TGTGCCAGCAGCTTGATAACAGCCGGCGAGCAGTACTTC
>TRBV6-2/TRBV6-3|NA|TRBD1|TRBJ2-5
CASRYLQGQETQYF
TGTGCCAGCAGGTACCTACAGGGGCAAGAGACCCAGTACTTC
>TRBV2|NA|TRBD1|TRBJ1-4
CASSGTGWEKLFF
TGTGCCAGCAGTGGGACAGGGTGGGAAAAACTGTTTTTT
>TRBV4-3|NA|TRBD1|TRBJ1-2
CASTRFGQGGYTF
TGCGCCAGTACCCGCTTCGGACAGGGGGGCTACACCTTC
>TRBV4-3|NA|NA|TRBJ1-2
CASSHQGNYGYTF
TGCGCCAGCAGCCACCAGGGTAACTATGGCTACACCTTC
>TRBV11-3|NA|NA|TRBJ1-3
CASSWGGASSGNTIYF
TGTGCCAGCAGCTGGGGCGGGGCAAGCTCTGGAAACACCATATATTTT
>TRBV4-1|NA|NA|TRBJ1-2
CASSQGDLNYGYTF
TGCGCCAGCAGCCAAGGGGACCTTAACTATGGCTACACCTTC
>TRBV20-1|NA|TRBD1|TRBJ1-6
CSASPPGTGDSPLHF
TGCAGTGCTAGTCCCCCCGGGACAGGGGATTCACCCCTCCACTTT
>TRBV7-9|NA|NA|TRBJ2-7
CASSGPTETYEQYF
TGTGCCAGCAGCGGACCGACAGAGACCTACGAGCAGTACTTC
>TRBV9|NA|NA|TRBJ2-7
CASSVDLLRGGEQYF
TGTGCCAGCAGCGTAGATTTACTACGAGGAGGGGAGCAGTACTTC
>TRBV4-3|NA|NA|TRBJ1-4
CASSPVGFNEKLFF
TGCGCCAGCAGCCCCGTGGGGTTTAATGAAAAACTGTTTTTT
>TRBV2|NA|TRBD1|TRBJ1-2
CATRDRGMGGYTF
TGTGCCACCCGGGACAGGGGAATGGGAGGCTACACCTTC
>TRBV11-2|once|NA|TRBJ2-1
CASSLEGTPYNEQFF
TGTGCCAGCAGCTTAGAGGGGACACCCTACAATGAGCAGTTCTTC
>TRBV6-6|NA|TRBD1|TRBJ1-5
CASSWTGDTNQPQHF
TGTGCCAGCAGCTGGACAGGGGATACTAATCAGCCCCAGCATTTT